The 6 T cell receptor beta chains below all came from one sample that was sequenced in a study of T cell responses to AZD1222 COVID-19 vaccine. The assay was immunoSEQ multiplex PCR, and TCRdb's table has in-frame clones only and misses some. Of some 94,000 clones detected, about nine tenths appear once; the ten largest clones hold roughly 5%. The sequencing here drew on peripheral blood, taken 28 days after the second AZD1222 dose. The receptors shown here come from an adult who received the AZD1222 COVID-19 vaccine.

The chain carries TRBV2 and TRBJ1-6, with 8 bases that match TRBD1. Germline V gives CDR1 SNHLY, CDR2 FYNNEI. There are 12 residues in the CDR3. Trimming removed 10 bases from V and 8 bases from J; junction bases left unmatched: 4. The CDR3 DNA follows: TGTGCCACAGGGGGCATAGATTCACCCCTCCACTTT. Its translation: CATGGIDSPLHF.

CDR3 coding DNA: TGCGCCAGCACCGGATTAGTCTCGAGCTCCTACAATGAGCAGTTCTTC. This gives the protein CASTGLVSSSYNEQFF. This chain links TRBV5-1 with TRBJ2-1; the D is unclear. V lost 6 bases to trimming and J lost 0 bases, with 16 bases between them. This CDR3 has 16 residues. Looked up from germline, CDR1 is SGHRS and CDR2 is YFSETQ. The entire variable domain, with the rest obtained from reference TRBV5-1 and TRBJ2-1, is as follows: KAGVTQTPRYLIKTRGQQVTLSCSPISGHRSVSWYQQTPGQGLQFLFEYFSETQRNKGNFPGRFSGRQFSNSRSEMNVSTLELGDSALYLCASTGLVSSSYNEQFFGPGTRLTVL.

The rearrangement links TRBV7-3 to TRBJ2-1, with 10 bases matching TRBD1. Germline V gene data show CDR1 as SGHTA and CDR2 as FQGTGA. The CDR3 contains 15 residues. J gave up 9 bases and V 3 bases, and 8 bases lay outside the gene matches. As DNA, the CDR3 is TGTGCCAGCAGCTTGTCACCGGGACAGGGGACTGAGCAGTTCTTC. This gives the protein CASSLSPGQGTEQFF.

The chain joins TRBV7-9 to TRBJ2-3; D call uncertain. The germline gives CDR1 SEHNR, CDR2 FQNEAQ (reference sequence). The V end was cut by 6 bases, the J end by 4 bases, with 20 bases between. The CDR3 contains 16 residues. DNA of the CDR3: TGTGCCAGCAGTCGGCAGTCAGCCCCCTGGGCAGATACGCAGTATTTT. Protein: CASSRQSAPWADTQYF.

V and J are TRBV12-3 or TRBV12-4 and TRBJ1-6; maybe TRBD1 (5 bases). V was clipped by 3 bases and J by 13 bases, with 10 bases between them. This CDR3 is built from 12 residues. The CDR3 sequence: CASSFGASPLHF. CDR3 coding DNA: TGTGCCAGCAGTTTCGGGGCGTCGCCCCTCCACTTT.

J is TRBJ2-7 and V is TRBV30; 7 bases align to TRBD1. The CDR3 loop spans 14 amino acids. Per germline, CDR1 GTSNPN and CDR2 SVGIG (reference sequence). V lost 2 bases, J lost 5 bases, and 9 bases stayed unmatched. CDR3 protein: CAWSITGAGDEQYF. The CDR3 nucleotides read TGTGCCTGGAGTATTACAGGGGCCGGGGACGAGCAGTACTTC.